The 20 T cell receptor beta chains below come from one sample, sequenced in a study of neurological immune-mediated disorders. TCRdb fed the 5' RACE reads into MiXCR, producing one record per CDR3 protein. The table has 85,000 to 90,000 distinct CDR3 sequences, around 3.6% seen once; the top ten hold 2.5% to 3%. Material for sequencing was PBMCs. The receptors were sampled from a woman aged 45 to 65 with multiple sclerosis.

The table lists this clonotype with a few counts. This chain uses TRBV7-6 with TRBJ2-1; D tentatively fits TRBD1 or TRBD2 (6 bases each). The CDR3 length is 16 residues. Trimming left V 1 base short and J 7 bases short, with 17 bases between. Germline values: CDR1 SGHVS, CDR2 FNYEAQ. CDR3 protein: CASSLGGARRVNEQFF. The CDR3 bases are TGTGCCAGCAGCTTAGGGGGGGCCCGAAGGGTGAATGAGCAGTTCTTC.

This clonotype was detected ten times or more. V and J are TRBV3-1 and TRBJ1-5; 7 bases map to TRBD1. J was trimmed by 6 bases and V by 6 bases; bases with no gene match: 8. The CDR3 has 14 amino acids. Germline CDR1 is LGHDT and CDR2 is YNNKEL (reference sequence). The chain's CDR3 is CASSRRQGGQPQHF. In nucleotides, the CDR3 is TGTGCCAGCAGTCGGAGACAGGGTGGTCAGCCCCAGCATTTT.

This clonotype was seen many times. CDR3 nucleotides: TGTGCCAGCAGTCGACCGACCACAGGGAGCTCCTACGAGCAGTACTTC. It is translated as CASSRPTTGSSYEQYF. This chain uses TRBV6-6 with TRBJ2-7; tentatively, D is TRBD1 (6 bases). The ends were cut back, 5 bases at V and 0 bases at J, with 17 bases in the middle. The CDR3 contains 16 residues. Germline V gives CDR1 MNHNY, CDR2 SVGAGI (reference sequence).

This clonotype was detected only a few times. Given a much more abundant clone one base away, this may be a read error. J is TRBJ2-3 and V is TRBV7-9; D not certain. V lost 7 bases to trimming and J lost 3 bases, with 11 bases between them. The CDR3 contains 13 residues. The germline gives CDR1 SEHNR, CDR2 FQNEAQ (reference sequence). The CDR3 DNA is TGTGCCAGCACATATCACCATACAGATACGCAGTATTTT. This translates into CASTYHHTDTQYF.

This clonotype was found many times. CDR3 DNA sequence: TGCGCCAGCAGCTTGGTGACAGGGCAGAATGGCTACACCTTC. Its protein product is CASSLVTGQNGYTF. The chain has TRBV5-1 and TRBJ1-2; TRBD1 matches 7 bases. This CDR3 comprises 14 residues. The V and J ends lost 0 bases and 6 bases, in that order; junction bases with no gene match: 5. Germline assignment: CDR1 SGHRS and CDR2 YFSETQ. Together with reference TRBV5-1 and TRBJ1-2, the CDR3 gives the full variable domain: KAGVTQTPRYLIKTRGQQVTLSCSPISGHRSVSWYQQTPGQGLQFLFEYFSETQRNKGNFPGRFSGRQFSNSRSEMNVSTLELGDSALYLCASSLVTGQNGYTFGSGTRLTVV.

At least ten counts were recorded for this clonotype. The genes are TRBV4-3 and TRBJ2-7; D may be TRBD1 (6 bases). CDR3 length: 14 amino acids. Looked up from germline, CDR1 is LGHNA and CDR2 is YSLEER. The V end lost 2 bases, the J end lost 0 bases, and 8 bases lay between the germline ends. CDR3 sequence (DNA): TGCGCCAGCAGCCAATGGACAGCCTCCTACGAGCAGTACTTC. Encoded protein: CASSQWTASYEQYF.

This clonotype was seen repeatedly, ten times or more. The chain carries TRBV10-1 and TRBJ1-1; D is unresolved. Germline V lookup: CDR1 WNHNN, CDR2 SYGVQD (reference sequence). V lost 2 bases to trimming and J lost 0 bases, with 7 bases between them. The CDR3 has 14 amino acids. This CDR3 reads CASSETRLNTEAFF. CDR3 nucleotides: TGCGCCAGCAGTGAGACCCGATTGAACACTGAAGCTTTCTTT.

To note about this clonotype: This may stem from a read error, because a much larger clone lies one nucleotide away. It is likely a read error, because the conserved phenylalanine at the end of the CDR3 is missing. The chain couples TRBV12-3 or TRBV12-4 to TRBJ2-2; 8 bases map to TRBD1. The V segment lost 7 bases and the J segment 6 bases; nucleotides outside the gene matches: 7. The CDR3 covers 14 residues. The CDR3 nucleotides are TGTGCCAGCACCCCGGACAGGGTGCCCGGGGAGCTGTTTATT. Protein: CASTPDRVPGELFI.

This clonotype was recorded at least ten times. V and J are TRBV10-2 and TRBJ2-4; 8 nucleotides agree with TRBD2. With 0 bases clipped from V and 0 bases from J, the junction kept 4 bases outside the gene matches. CDR1 and CDR2 (germline): WSHSY, SAAADI. This CDR3 is built from 17 residues. DNA of the CDR3: TGCGCCAGCAGTGAGTCATACCGGGGGGGAGCCAAAAACATTCAGTACTTC. Protein product: CASSESYRGGAKNIQYF.

This clonotype has at least ten counts. CDR3 nucleotides: TGTGCCACCAGCAACCCTCAGGGGTACACAGATACGCAGTATTTT. Protein sequence: CATSNPQGYTDTQYF. The chain links TRBV15 to TRBJ2-3; TRBD1 might be the D (6 bases). The germline gives CDR1 LNHNV, CDR2 YYDKDF (reference sequence). The CDR3 spans 15 residues. With 4 bases removed from V and 2 bases from J, the gap between germline ends came to 13 bases.

This clonotype showed up many times. The chain links TRBV7-6 to TRBJ2-7, with 16 positions matching TRBD2. The CDR3 is 18 residues long. V lost 0 bases and J lost 2; bases outside the gene matches: 4. The germline V gene has CDR1 SGHVS and CDR2 FNYEAQ. The CDR3 DNA reads as TGTGCCAGCAGCTTAGCGGTGGGACTAGCGGGGGGGGCCTACGAGCAGTACTTC. As protein: CASSLAVGLAGGAYEQYF.

This clonotype was observed many times. The rearrangement uses TRBV5-6 and TRBJ2-7, with 8 bases identical to TRBD1. Germline lookup yields CDR1 SGHDT and CDR2 YYEEEE. V was pared by 2 bases and J by 5 bases, with 12 bases of the junction left unmatched. The CDR3 totals 16 residues. The CDR3 loop is CASSFPPTGDFHEQYF. In DNA, the CDR3 is TGTGCCAGCAGCTTCCCTCCGACAGGGGATTTCCACGAGCAGTACTTC.

This clonotype was picked up many times. The chain combines TRBV28 with TRBJ1-5; unclear D gene. This CDR3 has 15 amino acids. Germline values: CDR1 MDHEN, CDR2 SYDVKM. Trimming took off 8 bases at V and 4 bases at J, with 18 bases between the two ends. The chain's CDR3 is CASRVEGMGNQPQHF. The CDR3 DNA reads as TGTGCCAGCCGGGTGGAGGGAATGGGGAATCAGCCCCAGCATTTT.

This clonotype has a count of ten or more. This chain links TRBV7-2 with TRBJ2-1, with 11 bases that match TRBD2. CDR3 size: 18 residues. Germline trimming cut 5 bases from V and 0 bases from J; bases unmatched to any gene: 9. CDR1 is SGHTA, CDR2 FQGNSA, per germline. The chain's CDR3 is CASSPPGLAGSSYNEQFF. The CDR3 region has the DNA TGTGCCAGCAGCCCCCCCGGACTAGCGGGTAGCTCCTACAATGAGCAGTTCTTC.

Of note for this clonotype: This may be a read error: a much more frequent sequence differs by one nucleotide. This sequence joins TRBV20-1 and TRBJ1-6; TRBD1 matches at 8 bases. CDR1 and CDR2 (germline): DFQATT, SNEGSKA (reference sequence). This CDR3 comprises 14 residues. CDR3 nucleotide sequence: TGCAGTGCTAGCGACAGGGGCCTGAATTCACCCCTCAACTTT. It translates to CSASDRGLNSPLNF.

The sample holds a few counts of this clonotype. A junction end diverges from the germline sequence, so it may reflect a read error. The rearrangement joins TRBV9 to TRBJ1-6; D remains unclear. The germline V gene has CDR1 SGDLS and CDR2 YYNGEE. The CDR3 is 14 amino acids. The CDR3 sequence is CASSVGAVNSTLNF. The CDR3 DNA reads TGTGCCAGCAGCGTAGGGGCAGTAAATTCAACCCTCAACTTT. The full variable domain, its missing parts supplied by reference TRBV9 and TRBJ1-6, is DSGVTQTPKHLITATGQRVTLRCSPRSGDLSVYWYQQSLDQGLQFLIQYYNGEERAKGNILERFSAQQFPDLHSELNLSSLELGDSALYFCASSVGAVNSTLNFGNGTRLTVT.

This clonotype occurred many times. The chain joins TRBV7-9 to TRBJ2-6; 7 nucleotides line up with TRBD1. Germline CDR1 and CDR2: SEHNR and FQNEAQ (reference sequence). This CDR3 is 16 amino acids long. After removal of 8 bases from V and 1 base from J, the junction contained 8 bases not matched to a gene. The CDR3 region has the DNA TGTGCCAGCGGGACATACAGGGGATCTGGGGCCAACGTCCTGACTTTC. Its protein is CASGTYRGSGANVLTF.

This clonotype was seen many times. Here the CDR3 DNA reads TGTGCCATCAGTGTGCGGACCCCCAGTGAAGCTTTCTTT. It translates to CAISVRTPSEAFF. This chain uses TRBV10-3 with TRBJ1-1; no definite D call. The CDR3 runs to 13 residues. Trimming pared 4 bases from V and 7 bases from J, leaving 13 bases between. Germline V gene sequence: CDR1 ENHRY, CDR2 SYGVKD.

This clonotype has a count of ten or more. The rearrangement links TRBV7-6 to TRBJ2-7; D may match TRBD1 or TRBD2 (6 bases each). The V gene's germline CDR1 is SGHVS and CDR2 FNYEAQ. The CDR3 has 15 residues. Trimming removed 6 bases from V and 5 bases from J, with 20 bases in between. CDR3 protein: CASSFLMGGHHEQYF. CDR3 DNA: TGTGCCAGCAGTTTTCTGATGGGGGGACACCACGAGCAGTACTTC.

At least ten counts were recorded for this clonotype. This chain joins TRBV5-1 and TRBJ2-1; 7 positions agree with TRBD2. The germline V gene encodes CDR1 SGHRS and CDR2 YFSETQ. V lost 4 bases to trimming and J lost 4 bases; unmatched junction nucleotides: 8. The CDR3 sequence is 15 residues long. The CDR3 DNA reads as TGCGCCAGCAGCAAAAGCGGGGCAATTTACAATGAGCAGTTCTTC. It translates to CASSKSGAIYNEQFF.